The 11 T cell receptor beta chains presented below share a single source sample, sequenced in a study of shared clonotypes between healthy human individuals. Data came from immunoSEQ multiplex PCR; TCRdb stores just in-frame clones and leaves some out. The table records about 1.5 million clones, about 96% of them present only once. The sequenced sample consisted of naive CD4+ T cells sorted from blood. Documented subset: CD45RA+ positively selected. The origin of the receptors is a man aged 25-45 years in good health.

This CDR3 reads CASSPTQANTGELFF. Here the CDR3 DNA reads TGTGCCAGCTCACCAACCCAAGCTAACACCGGGGAGCTGTTTTTT. The chain employs TRBV18 and TRBJ2-2; D remains unclear. Trimming left V 2 bases short and J 2 bases short, with 9 bases between. Germline V gene sequence: CDR1 KGHSH, CDR2 LQKENI. This CDR3 spans 15 amino acids.

The chain's CDR3 is CASSNPGGGLAIQDTQYF. The DNA of the CDR3 is TGTGCCAGCAGTAACCCAGGAGGGGGACTAGCAATCCAGGATACGCAGTATTTT. The chain carries TRBV28 and TRBJ2-3; TRBD2 agrees at 9 bases. Trimming took 5 bases from V and 6 from J; bases not matched to a gene: 18. Looked up from germline, CDR1 is MDHEN and CDR2 is SYDVKM. This CDR3 is built from 18 residues.

This chain joins TRBV11-2 and TRBJ2-7; no reliable D call. Germline V gene sequence: CDR1 SGHAT, CDR2 FQNNGV. The CDR3 consists of 11 residues. V was trimmed by 6 bases and J by 0 bases, leaving 3 bases between them. CDR3 protein: CASRISYEQYF. Written as DNA, the CDR3 is TGTGCCAGCAGGATCTCCTACGAGCAGTACTTC. The entire variable domain, with the rest obtained from reference TRBV11-2 and TRBJ2-7, is as follows: EAGVAQSPRYKIIEKRQSVAFWCNPISGHATLYWYQQILGQGPKLLIQFQNNGVVDDSQLPKDRFSAERLKGVDSTLKIQPAKLEDSAVYLCASRISYEQYFGPGTRLTVT.

The genes are TRBV7-9 and TRBJ2-2; no firm D call. Trimming took off 0 bases at V and 5 bases at J, with 7 bases between the two ends. The CDR3 totals 14 residues. Germline V lookup: CDR1 SEHNR, CDR2 FQNEAQ (reference sequence). CDR3 in DNA: TGTGCCAGCAGCTTAGCTCTCCCGACCGGGGAGCTGTTTTTT. Translating it yields CASSLALPTGELFF.

The J gene is TRBJ2-2, the V gene TRBV7-2; possible D gene TRBD2, 5 bases. Trimming cost V 1 base and J 3 bases, with 12 bases left between them. Germline V lookup: CDR1 SGHTA, CDR2 FQGNSA. The CDR3 consists of 16 residues. This CDR3 is CASSLVGGSDTGELFF. In DNA, the CDR3 is TGTGCCAGCAGCTTAGTGGGTGGGAGTGACACCGGGGAGCTGTTTTTT.

In its sample, this clone was seen a few times. The chain has TRBV29-1 and TRBJ1-2; D gene unclear. Per germline, CDR1 SQVTM and CDR2 ANQGSEA. Deletions cut 7 bases from V and 2 bases from J, with 11 bases between. The CDR3 sequence is 12 residues long. The CDR3, as DNA: TGCAGCGGGTCCTCTCTGAACTATGGCTACACCTTC. Translated: CSGSSLNYGYTF.

In its sample, this clone was seen once. This chain connects TRBV30 to TRBJ1-4; 9 bases map to TRBD1. The CDR3 extends over 13 amino acids. CDR1 is GTSNPN, CDR2 SVGIG, per germline (reference sequence). J gave up 8 bases and V 5 bases, and 6 bases lay outside the gene matches. CDR3 protein: CAWATTGGEKLFF. The CDR3 DNA sequence: TGTGCCTGGGCAACTACAGGGGGCGAAAAACTGTTTTTT.

V is TRBV10-1 and J is TRBJ1-1; D ambiguous. In germline, CDR1 is WNHNN, CDR2 SYGVQD (reference sequence). V lost 3 bases and J lost 5, with 13 bases in between. The CDR3 extends over 14 amino acids. The CDR3 DNA reads TGCGCCAGCAGTGAAACGGATCAGGCAACTGAAGCTTTCTTT. Protein product: CASSETDQATEAFF.

This clone has a single count. CDR3 nucleotides: TGTGCCAGCAGTTACACACGGGCTAATGAAAAACTGTTTTTT. Encoded protein: CASSYTRANEKLFF. The chain recombines TRBV27 with TRBJ1-4, with no clear D. The CDR3 runs 14 residues. Between the trimmed V and J ends, which lost 4 bases and 3 bases, there was a span of 9 bases. The germline gives CDR1 MNHEY, CDR2 SMNVEV (reference sequence).

The chain combines TRBV11-3 with TRBJ2-2, with D hard to call. In germline, CDR1 is SGHNT, CDR2 YENEEA. The CDR3 length is 13 residues. The germline V and J ends were trimmed by 5 bases and 6 bases, with 10 bases remaining between them. CDR3 DNA sequence: TGTGCCAGCAGCCTCCGGGTGGCCGGGGAGCTGTTTTTT. The encoded protein is CASSLRVAGELFF.

The chain combines TRBV28 with TRBJ2-5, with D hard to call. The CDR3 loop spans 13 amino acids. V was cut by 7 bases and J by 3 bases, with 12 bases left in between. The germline V gene encodes CDR1 MDHEN and CDR2 SYDVKM. CDR3 residues: CASTEARKETQYF. In DNA, the CDR3 is TGTGCCAGCACCGAAGCAAGAAAAGAGACCCAGTACTTC.